This T cell receptor beta chain derives from a study of kidney transplant recipient with SARS-CoV-2 infection. Unmatched junction bases numbered 2, after V lost 6 bases and J lost 0 bases. The CDR3 has 13 amino acids. CDR1 SNHLY and CDR2 FYNNEI come from the germline V gene. TCRdb passed the reads through MiXCR, listing each CDR3 protein once. The sample carries roughly 230,000 distinct CDR3 sequences, around 30% recorded once. In this sample, this clonotype turned up many times. V is TRBV2 and J is TRBJ2-7; 7 positions match TRBD1. Specimen: a blood sample, collected at baseline and on roughly day 120 from a kidney transplant recipient. The clonotype was recovered from a male patient between 25 and 39 years old who had COVID-19 and was a kidney transplant recipient. The graft donor may account for some of the T cells. In DNA, the CDR3 is TGTGCCAGCAGGACAGGGCCCTCCTACGAGCAGTACTTC. This gives the protein CASRTGPSYEQYF.